This is a list of T cell receptor beta chains from one sample in a study of T-cell reconstitution after alpha-beta-depleted transplantation in children. Each CDR3 protein gets one entry after TCRdb re-called the PCR reads with MiXCR. The table lists about 150,000 distinct CDR3 sequences, 8.5% to 10% of them singletons. The sample here was PBMCs, mostly from graft donor cells, taken 180 days after TCRalphabeta/CD19-depleted stem cell transplant. These receptors all come from a female patient between 2 and 15 years old who had a stem cell transplant for congenital amegakaryocytic thrombocytopenia, so the T cells may come from the graft donor. Both conserved end residues are trimmed from each CDR3. Fields, in order: J gene, clone size, V gene, CDR3 protein. The size of a clone is reported for some rows only, either as once, few or many, or as a class for expanded clones.

TRBJ2-4,few,TRBV7-9,ASSFGHPVNIQY
TRBJ2-7,many,TRBV12-3/TRBV12-4,ASSPNKYEQY
TRBJ2-7,.,TRBV6-1,ASSVFRAAYEQY
TRBJ2-2,many,TRBV7-6,ASSLRPATTGNTGELF
TRBJ2-5,once,TRBV11-3,ASSLGGGPRY
TRBJ1-1,many,TRBV10-3,AINPTGRFTEAF
TRBJ2-3,.,TRBV24-1,ATEDRPDTQY
TRBJ2-1,.,TRBV7-2,ARSFNNEQF
TRBJ2-3,few,TRBV7-2,ASSTLTDTQY
TRBJ2-3,many,TRBV29-1,SVRQASSTDTQY
TRBJ2-5,many,TRBV28,ASSFGGAGAETQY
TRBJ1-5,.,TRBV21-1,ASSYRTGGANQPQH
TRBJ1-3,.,TRBV4-3,ASSRHRGPNSGNTIY
TRBJ1-3,many,TRBV5-1,ASSKTVGNTIY
TRBJ1-4,many,TRBV6-5,ASSLQGATNEKLF
TRBJ1-5,.,TRBV12-3/TRBV12-4,ASRKTGNNQPQH
TRBJ1-2,.,TRBV27,ASRDRGDYGYT
TRBJ2-3,many,TRBV6-2/TRBV6-3,ASSYSRASTDTQY
TRBJ2-7,.,TRBV18,ASSPPGTRWGEQY
TRBJ2-1,few,TRBV12-3/TRBV12-4,ASSTAGGRTYNEQF
TRBJ2-5,.,TRBV5-1,ASSLEPSRETQY
TRBJ2-2,many,TRBV6-1,ASSVSGIGELF
TRBJ1-1,many,TRBV20-1,SARQGYTEAF
TRBJ2-7,.,TRBV6-2/TRBV6-3,ASSDGGSSYEQY
TRBJ2-1,.,TRBV5-4,ASSLNLYNEQF
TRBJ2-3,.,TRBV6-4,ASSDLRTLAVTDTQY